This T cell receptor (beta chain) was documented in a study of blood T cell repertoires in COVID-19. Produced via immunoSEQ multiplex PCR; TCRdb's table is partial and in-frame only. The table includes approximately 65,000 clones, approximately 93% detected once. This CDR3 comprises 15 residues. Trimming removed 0 bases from V and 6 bases from J, with 14 bases in between. Germline CDR1 and CDR2: MRHNA and SNTAGT. The receptor's source is a man aged 70-80 years with active COVID-19. The chain is built from TRBV6-4 and TRBJ1-1, with a tentative D call TRBD1 (5 bases). Material for sequencing was peripheral blood. The chain's CDR3 is CASSDSGQGRSEAFF. Here the CDR3 DNA reads TGTGCCAGCAGTGACTCGGGGCAGGGAAGATCTGAAGCTTTCTTT.